This entry lists 17 T cell receptor beta chains sequenced from one sample in a study of T-cell memory formation after mild COVID-19. Via MiXCR, TCRdb re-called the 5' RACE reads, giving one row per CDR3 protein. The data hold approximately 270,000 distinct CDR3 sequences, with roughly 15% observed a single time. The sequenced material came from PBMCs or a T cell subset sorted from them (not recorded which). These receptors were obtained from a man between 18 and 29 years old who had mild COVID-19 (a few samples of this study predate the infection). Cell type and time point are not known.

The gene calls are TRBV5-1 and TRBJ2-1; D tentatively fits TRBD1 or TRBD2 (9 bases each). Trimming pared 4 bases from V and 8 bases from J, leaving 19 bases between. The CDR3 contains 15 residues. Germline CDR1 reads SGHRS; CDR2 reads YFSETQ. The DNA for the CDR3 is TGCGCCAGCAGCCTAACAGGGGGCGGGAGGGATGAGCAGTTCTTC. Amino acid sequence: CASSLTGGGRDEQFF.

The rearrangement joins TRBV7-2 to TRBJ1-1, with D maybe TRBD1 (6 bases). The CDR3 totals 14 residues. CDR1 SGHTA and CDR2 FQGNSA come from the germline V gene. Trimming stripped 8 bases from V and 1 base from J, with 14 bases between. CDR3 sequence: CASQPGAGNTEAFF. CDR3 bases: TGTGCCAGCCAGCCAGGGGCTGGGAACACTGAAGCTTTCTTT.

This clonotype has a count of ten or more. Here the CDR3 reads CATGLGGVGEQFF. The DNA of the CDR3 is TGTGCCACCGGTTTGGGGGGGGTTGGTGAGCAGTTCTTC. J is TRBJ2-1 and V is TRBV12-3 or TRBV12-4, with 7 bases that match TRBD2. V shed 10 bases, J shed 9 bases, and the junction held 12 bases outside the gene matches. The CDR3 is made up of 13 amino acids.

This clonotype was seen more than once but under ten times. The chain carries TRBV20-1 and TRBJ2-5; D is perhaps TRBD1 or TRBD2 (6 bases each). Trimming shortened V by 0 bases and J by 5 bases, and 13 bases separated the two germline ends. The CDR3 covers 14 residues. The germline V gene encodes CDR1 DFQATT and CDR2 SNEGSKA (reference sequence). DNA for the CDR3: TGCAGTGCTAGAGATCCGGGGGCCTCGGAGACCCAGTACTTC. Protein: CSARDPGASETQYF.

J is TRBJ2-5 and V is TRBV6-2 or TRBV6-3; D is tentatively TRBD1 or TRBD2 (5 bases each). This CDR3 spans 14 amino acids. V lost 6 bases to trimming and J lost 5 bases, with 16 bases between them. CDR1 and CDR2 (germline): MNHEY, SVGEGT. The CDR3 coding sequence is TGTGCCAGCAGGCGTAACCCGGGGCCCGAGACCCAGTACTTC. Translated: CASRRNPGPETQYF.

This clonotype was detected a few times. This chain joins TRBV3-1 and TRBJ2-6; no firm D call. CDR3 length equals 16 residues. Germline CDR1 reads LGHDT; CDR2 reads YNNKEL (reference sequence). Deletions cut 4 bases from V and 0 bases from J, with 10 bases between. CDR3 bases: TGTGCCAGCAGCCGAGGTGGGATCTCTGGGGCCAACGTCCTGACTTTC. Its translation: CASSRGGISGANVLTF.

The gene calls are TRBV12-3 or TRBV12-4 and TRBJ1-6; TRBD1 agrees at 7 bases. The CDR3 covers 15 residues. J was trimmed by 10 bases and V by 6 bases; bases with no gene match: 12. Here the CDR3 reads CASSLRGQGYSPLHF. The DNA for the CDR3 is TGTGCCAGCAGCCTGAGGGGGCAGGGGTACTCACCCCTCCACTTT.

This clonotype has more than one count but fewer than ten. This rearrangement joins TRBV7-2 to TRBJ1-2, with D maybe TRBD1 (6 bases). V shed 5 bases and J shed 7 bases, with 20 bases lying between them. This CDR3 region has 15 residues. Germline CDR1 and CDR2: SGHTA and FQGNSA. CDR3 region: CASSNRDKLAGGYTF. CDR3 nucleotides: TGTGCCAGCAGCAACCGGGACAAACTGGCAGGTGGCTACACCTTC.

V usage is TRBV27 and J usage is TRBJ2-3, with 7 bases matching TRBD1. The germline V gene encodes CDR1 MNHEY and CDR2 SMNVEV (reference sequence). The length of the CDR3 is 16 residues. With 0 bases clipped from V and 1 base from J, the junction kept 4 bases outside the gene matches. The chain's CDR3 is CASSLSSTGGTDTQYF. CDR3 sequence (DNA): TGTGCCAGCAGTTTATCGAGTACAGGGGGCACAGATACGCAGTATTTT.

In this sample, this clonotype turned up a few times. The V gene is TRBV29-1, the J gene TRBJ2-7; 9 nucleotides line up with TRBD1. The CDR3 covers 13 residues. Germline V lookup: CDR1 SQVTM, CDR2 ANQGSEA. The V gene end was trimmed by 6 bases and the J gene end by 3 bases; junction bases not matched to a gene: 6. The CDR3 region is CSVEGQGVYEQYF. In DNA form, the CDR3 reads TGCAGCGTAGAGGGACAGGGAGTCTACGAGCAGTACTTC.

This clonotype has just a few counts. The CDR3 DNA reads TGTGCCAGCAGTTCGGACAGGGGGTCTTGGGGGTCAGATACGCAGTATTTT. Protein: CASSSDRGSWGSDTQYF. The chain recombines TRBV11-2 with TRBJ2-3; TRBD1 agrees at 10 bases. Per the germline V gene, CDR1 is SGHAT and CDR2 is FQNNGV. The CDR3 sequence is 17 residues long. V gave up 6 bases and J gave up 4 bases; unmatched junction bases: 13.

This clonotype appeared a single time. The genes are TRBV18 and TRBJ2-7, with TRBD1 identical over 8 bases. The CDR3 contains 16 residues. The V segment lost 5 bases and the J segment 0 bases; nucleotides outside the gene matches: 9. Germline V gene data show CDR1 as KGHSH and CDR2 as LQKENI. As DNA, the CDR3 is TGTGCCAGCTCAAGGGGGTCGGGACAGGCCTCCTACGAGCAGTACTTC. Residues: CASSRGSGQASYEQYF.

This clonotype has at least ten counts. The chain has TRBV18 and TRBJ2-3, with 8 bases matching TRBD2. Germline loops: CDR1 KGHSH, CDR2 LQKENI. This CDR3 is built from 17 residues. With V trimmed by 2 bases and J by 4 bases, 11 bases remained unmatched. DNA for the CDR3: TGTGCCAGCTCACCAAAGGTAGCGGGGCTCCCGCCAGATACGCAGTATTTT. It yields the protein CASSPKVAGLPPDTQYF.

This clonotype came up a few times. The J gene is TRBJ2-1, the V gene TRBV5-8; 8 bases fit TRBD1. The CDR3 loop spans 15 amino acids. Per germline, CDR1 SGHTS and CDR2 YDEGEE. J gave up 4 bases and V 5 bases, and 8 bases lay outside the gene matches. The CDR3 sequence: CASSFHRDRYNEQFF. CDR3 in DNA: TGTGCCAGCAGTTTTCACCGGGACAGGTACAATGAGCAGTTCTTC.

This rearrangement joins TRBV5-4 to TRBJ2-1, with D hard to call. V lost 0 bases and J 0 bases, leaving 7 bases between the germline ends. This CDR3 is built from 15 residues. Germline CDR1 and CDR2: SGHNT and YYREEE (reference sequence). The CDR3 coding sequence is TGTGCCAGCAGCTTGGCGGGCCGCTCCTACAATGAGCAGTTCTTC. It encodes CASSLAGRSYNEQFF.

This clonotype was counted at least ten times. As DNA, the CDR3 is TGTGCCAGCAGTTACACAGACACCGGGGAGCTGTTTTTT. Its protein is CASSYTDTGELFF. The rearrangement uses TRBV6-2 or TRBV6-3 and TRBJ2-2; D ambiguous. The germline V and J ends were trimmed by 2 bases and 3 bases, with 4 bases remaining between them. The length of the CDR3 is 13 residues. Per the germline V gene, CDR1 is MNHEY and CDR2 is SVGEGT.

In its sample, this clonotype was seen a few times. The rearrangement uses TRBV12-3 or TRBV12-4 and TRBJ2-7; D gene uncertain. The CDR3 sequence is 16 residues long. V lost 5 bases to trimming and J lost 0 bases, with 17 bases between them. The CDR3 DNA is TGTGCCAGCAGTCCACCCGGTGAAGTCTACTCCTACGAGCAGTACTTC. Translating gives CASSPPGEVYSYEQYF.